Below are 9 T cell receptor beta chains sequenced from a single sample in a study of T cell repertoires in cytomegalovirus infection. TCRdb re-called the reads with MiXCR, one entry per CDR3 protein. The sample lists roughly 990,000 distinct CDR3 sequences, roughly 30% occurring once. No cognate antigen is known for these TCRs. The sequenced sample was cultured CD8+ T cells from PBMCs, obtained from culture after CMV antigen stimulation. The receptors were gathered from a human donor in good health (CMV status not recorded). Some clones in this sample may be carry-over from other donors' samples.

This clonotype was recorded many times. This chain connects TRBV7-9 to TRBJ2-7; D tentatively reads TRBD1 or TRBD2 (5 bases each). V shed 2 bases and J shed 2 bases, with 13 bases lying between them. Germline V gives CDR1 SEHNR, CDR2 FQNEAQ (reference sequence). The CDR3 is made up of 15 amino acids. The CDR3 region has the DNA TGTGCCAGCAGCTTAAAAGCGGACAACCCCTACGAGCAGTACGTC. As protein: CASSLKADNPYEQYV.

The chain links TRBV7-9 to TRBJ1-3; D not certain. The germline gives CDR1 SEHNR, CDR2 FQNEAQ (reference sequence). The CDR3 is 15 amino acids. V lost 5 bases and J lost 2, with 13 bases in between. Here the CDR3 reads CASSPANSAGNTIYF. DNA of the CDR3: TGTGCCAGCAGCCCGGCGAATTCGGCTGGAAACACCATATATTTT.

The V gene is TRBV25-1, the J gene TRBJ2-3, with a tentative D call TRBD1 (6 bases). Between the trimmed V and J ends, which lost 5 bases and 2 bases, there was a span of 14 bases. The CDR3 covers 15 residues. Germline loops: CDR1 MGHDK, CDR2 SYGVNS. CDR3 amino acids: CASSKHRAFTDTQYF. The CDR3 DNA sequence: TGTGCCAGCAGTAAACACAGGGCCTTCACAGATACGCAGTATTTT.

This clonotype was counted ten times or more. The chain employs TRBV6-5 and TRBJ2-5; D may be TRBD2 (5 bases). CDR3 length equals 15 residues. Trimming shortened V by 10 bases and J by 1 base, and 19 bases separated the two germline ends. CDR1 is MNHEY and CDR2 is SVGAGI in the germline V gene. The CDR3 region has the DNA TGTGCCACGGCCCCCGGGAATTGGGGCCAAGAGACCCAGTACTTC. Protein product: CATAPGNWGQETQYF.

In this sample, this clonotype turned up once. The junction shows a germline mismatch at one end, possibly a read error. CDR3 coding DNA: TGTGCCAGCAGCCCCCGAAAGGACTTC. It encodes CASSPRKDF. The chain has TRBV9 and TRBJ1-2; D remains ambiguous. CDR3 length: 9 residues. CDR1 and CDR2 from the germline V gene are SGDLS and YYNGEE. Filled out from reference TRBV9 and TRBJ1-2, the complete variable domain reads DSGVTQTPKHLITATGQRVTLRCSPRSGDLSVYWYQQSLDQGLQFLIQYYNGEERAKGNILERFSAQQFPDLHSELNLSSLELGDSALYFCASSPRKDFGSGTRLTVV.

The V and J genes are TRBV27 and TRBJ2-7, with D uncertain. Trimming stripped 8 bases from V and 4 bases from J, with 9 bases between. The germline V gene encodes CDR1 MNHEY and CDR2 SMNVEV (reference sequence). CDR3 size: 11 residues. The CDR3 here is CASALGYEQYF. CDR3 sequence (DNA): TGTGCCAGCGCCCTTGGATACGAGCAGTACTTC.

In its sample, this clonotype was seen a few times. The CDR3 sequence is CASSLFRGGGTDTQYF. CDR3 nucleotide sequence: TGTGCCAGCAGCTTATTCCGGGGGGGTGGCACAGATACGCAGTATTTT. The chain uses TRBV7-6 and TRBJ2-3, with 8 positions matching TRBD2. The junction had 5 bases not matched to a gene; V was cut back by 2 bases and J by 1 base. The CDR3 has 16 amino acids. Germline CDR1 SGHVS, CDR2 FNYEAQ.

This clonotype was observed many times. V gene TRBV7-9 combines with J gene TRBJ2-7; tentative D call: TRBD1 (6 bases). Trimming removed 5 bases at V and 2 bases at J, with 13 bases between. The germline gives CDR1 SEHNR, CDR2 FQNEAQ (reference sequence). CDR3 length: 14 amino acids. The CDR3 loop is CASSQPEGAYEQYF. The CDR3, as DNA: TGTGCCAGCAGCCAGCCAGAGGGGGCCTACGAGCAGTACTTC.

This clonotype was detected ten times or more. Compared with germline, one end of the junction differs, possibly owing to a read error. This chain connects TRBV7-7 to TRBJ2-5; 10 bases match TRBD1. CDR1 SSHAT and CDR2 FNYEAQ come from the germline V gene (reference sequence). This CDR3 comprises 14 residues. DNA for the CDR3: TGTGCTAGCAGCCCCGGACAGGGGGAAGAGACCCAGTACTTC. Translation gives CASSPGQGEETQYF.